A selection of T cell receptor beta chains follows, all from one sample in a study of cytomegalovirus exposure and HLA in healthy donors. Clones were sequenced by immunoSEQ multiplex PCR, and TCRdb holds only the in-frame ones, with some missing. The data contain about 250,000 clones, 70% to 90% of them seen just once; the ten biggest clones take up roughly 0.22%. Sequencing was carried out using PBMCs. The receptors derive from a girl between 2 and 10 years old in good health and CMV-seronegative. Both conserved end residues are part of each CDR3. D genes are given only for firm matches. Size is stated for part of the rows, as once, few or many counts, or as a class when the clone is expanded.

J gene	V gene	CDR3 length	D gene	clone size	CDR3 protein
TRBJ2-7	TRBV6-5	13	NA	NA	CASSYSPGNEQYF
TRBJ2-1	TRBV5-4	15	TRBD2	NA	CASSFASGSVNEQFF
TRBJ1-1	TRBV6-1	15	TRBD1	NA	CASSRQGGLNTEAFF
TRBJ2-7	TRBV10-1	14	NA	NA	CASSKGDAAYEQYF
TRBJ1-2	TRBV14	17	TRBD1	NA	CASSSQGAAGGSYGYTF
NA	TRBV2	16	TRBD1	NA	CASSLLRQGSSYEQYF
TRBJ2-3	TRBV10-3	15	TRBD2	NA	CAISASGTSTDTQYF
TRBJ2-3	TRBV5-4	11	NA	few	CASSFEDTQYF
TRBJ2-1	TRBV19	14	TRBD2	once	CASSIWGREVRQFF
TRBJ2-7	TRBV5-1	15	NA	NA	CASSLAGRGGWEQYF
TRBJ1-5	TRBV6-5	13	NA	NA	CASSSQGGQPQHF
TRBJ1-6	TRBV6-1	14	TRBD1	NA	CASSVKTGSSPLHF
TRBJ1-2	TRBV29-1	16	TRBD1	NA	CSAPGQGRPYDYGYTF
TRBJ2-3	TRBV7-6	14	NA	NA	CASSGTRPVGTQYF
TRBJ1-3	TRBV7-3	15	NA	NA	CASSLSPGSGNTIYF
TRBJ2-1	TRBV6-5	15	TRBD1	few	CASSVDRGRNYEQFF
TRBJ1-1	TRBV6-6	14	TRBD1	NA	CASSSQGARTEAFF
TRBJ1-3	TRBV6-1	13	NA	NA	CASSGRLGDTIYF
TRBJ2-1	TRBV7-9	15	NA	NA	CASSFTSGGGNEQFF
TRBJ1-4	TRBV30	15	NA	NA	CAWSGRSGTNEKLFF
TRBJ2-3	TRBV2	13	TRBD2	NA	CASGTSGGVSPYF
TRBJ2-1	TRBV6-5	11	NA	NA	CASSSNREQFF
TRBJ2-7	TRBV25-1	12	TRBD1	NA	CATKDRWYEQYF
TRBJ1-4	TRBV7-9	18	NA	NA	CASSVWLGRSLLGEKLFF
TRBJ2-4	TRBV2	13	NA	NA	CASRGLAKNIQYF
TRBJ1-1	TRBV7-9	14	TRBD1	NA	CASRTGQGNTEAFF
TRBJ1-1	TRBV5-4	13	TRBD1	once	CASRETGDTEAFF
TRBJ2-7	TRBV6-5	15	TRBD1	NA	CASRNRDRASYEQYF
TRBJ1-1	TRBV19	14	NA	NA	CASIVAPSNTEAFF
TRBJ2-1	TRBV7-2	16	TRBD2	NA	CASSSRGLAGWNEQFF
TRBJ1-3	TRBV23-1	19	TRBD1	NA	CASSQRRGQAFFSGNTIYF
TRBJ2-2	TRBV5-1	14	NA	NA	CASSGERPTGELFF
TRBJ2-1	TRBV7-6	15	NA	NA	CASSPQVSSYNEQFF
TRBJ2-7	TRBV10-3	13	TRBD1	NA	CASAGTGVHEQYF
TRBJ2-2	TRBV27	15	TRBD1	NA	CASSPRGQGARELFF
TRBJ2-3	TRBV30	18	TRBD2	NA	CASEKGLAGGRGTDTQYF
TRBJ2-3	TRBV18	15	NA	NA	CASSLADTYTDTQYF
TRBJ2-7	TRBV5-1	15	TRBD1	NA	CASSLGTGGSYEQYF
TRBJ2-1	TRBV29-1	13	NA	NA	CSVGAAGYNEQFF
TRBJ1-3	TRBV6-5	15	NA	NA	CASSAQGFSGNTIYF
TRBJ1-1	TRBV14	16	TRBD1	NA	CASSQTGENPNTEAFF
TRBJ2-4	TRBV5-4	19	TRBD2	NA	CASSGGTSGSLQAKNIQYF
TRBJ1-3	TRBV15	14	NA	once	CATSEGDSGNTIYF
TRBJ1-1	TRBV2	12	NA	NA	CARAQMNTEAFF
TRBJ1-5	TRBV28	13	TRBD1	NA	CASSRGPNQPQHF
TRBJ2-5	TRBV9	15	TRBD1	NA	CASSVGTGRQETQYF
TRBJ1-6	TRBV5-1	13	TRBD1	NA	CASGQGDNSPLHF
TRBJ1-5	TRBV6-1	13	NA	NA	CASGADLDQPQHF
TRBJ2-7	TRBV4-2	18	TRBD2	NA	CASSQLPPGLANPYEQYF
TRBJ1-2	TRBV27	16	NA	once	CASSSNRELTNYGYTF
TRBJ1-4	TRBV6-5	14	TRBD1	NA	CASSYGTGGEKLFF
TRBJ1-1	TRBV9	13	TRBD1	NA	CASSVRSGGEAFF
TRBJ1-2	TRBV6-4	14	NA	NA	CATIRGHPIYGYTF
TRBJ1-2	TRBV20-1	10	NA	NA	CTQGAYGYTF
TRBJ2-7	TRBV19	15	TRBD1	few	CASSRRTGQNYEQYF